A selection of T cell receptor beta chains follows, all from one sample in a study of shared clonotypes between healthy human individuals. Some clones are missing from TCRdb's copy, which holds only in-frame ones; the method was immunoSEQ multiplex PCR. Among roughly 1,000,000 clones, about 84% were seen once, and the ten largest hold 0.52%. Sequencing was done on a sample of memory CD4+ T cells from PBMCs. These receptors all come from a man in his late teens or twenties in good health. Some clones in this sample may be carry-over from other donors' samples. CDR3s include the opening cysteine and the closing phenylalanine or tryptophan. D genes are given only for firm matches. Clone size, where shown, is once, few, many, or a class for clones that have expanded.

TRBV19,.,TRBJ1-2,few,CASTENGINYGYTF,TGTGCCAGTACTGAGAACGGTATCAACTATGGCTACACCTTC
TRBV4-1,.,TRBJ2-1,.,CASSQERETIQFF,TGCGCCAGCAGCCAAGAAAGGGAGACTATCCAGTTCTTC
TRBV18,.,TRBJ1-1,.,CASSLGQLMNTEAFF,TGTGCCAGCTCCCTCGGACAGTTAATGAACACTGAAGCTTTCTTT
TRBV11-1,.,TRBJ2-7,.,CASSLERVFSYEQYF,TGTGCCAGCAGCTTAGAGCGGGTCTTTTCCTACGAGCAGTACTTC
TRBV4-3,TRBD1,TRBJ1-4,.,CASSQETGTGREKLFF,TGCGCCAGCAGCCAAGAGACCGGGACAGGGAGGGAAAAACTGTTTTTT
TRBV19,.,TRBJ1-5,.,CASTKGQGGNQPQHF,TGTGCCAGTACCAAAGGGCAGGGCGGCAATCAGCCCCAGCATTTT
TRBV5-6,.,TRBJ2-1,.,CASSFRDAQNDNEQFF,TGTGCCAGCAGCTTCCGGGACGCACAAAATGACAATGAGCAGTTCTTC
TRBV27,TRBD2,TRBJ2-1,.,CASSIWDYPNEQFF,TGTGCCAGCAGTATCTGGGACTACCCCAATGAGCAGTTCTTC
TRBV10-3,.,TRBJ2-3,.,CAISASTDTQYF,TGTGCCATCAGTGCTAGCACAGATACGCAGTATTTT
TRBV7-9,.,TRBJ2-3,few,CASSLDERSILASTDTQYF,TGTGCCAGCAGCTTAGATGAGCGGAGTATACTGGCTAGCACAGATACGCAGTATTTT
TRBV27,.,TRBJ1-2,.,CASSAQGFGGYTF,TGTGCCAGCAGTGCCCAGGGGTTTGGGGGCTACACCTTC
TRBV6-1,.,TRBJ2-1,.,CASSEFGRDRFYNEQFF,TGTGCCAGCAGTGAATTCGGACGGGACCGTTTCTACAATGAGCAGTTCTTC
TRBV5-1,.,TRBJ2-7,.,CASSLALDRSYEQYF,TGCGCCAGCAGCTTGGCCCTGGACAGATCTTACGAGCAGTACTTC
TRBV5-1,.,TRBJ2-5,.,CASSLVVAEETQYF,TGCGCCAGCAGCTTGGTAGTAGCAGAAGAGACCCAGTACTTC